The 8 T cell receptor beta chains below were found in one sample sequenced in a study of cytomegalovirus exposure and HLA in healthy donors. The PCR ran on 60 Vbeta and 13 Jbeta primers. The data were produced by immunoSEQ multiplex PCR, yet TCRdb's version contains in-frame clones alone and is incomplete. The sample records about 98,000 clones, around 68% being singletons. The sample comprised PBMCs. These receptor sequences come from a human donor in good health.

The chain combines TRBV2 with TRBJ2-1, with 12 bases lining up with TRBD2. V dropped 7 bases and J dropped 4; count of bases not matched to a gene: 8. The CDR3 length is 16 residues. Per the germline V gene, CDR1 is SNHLY and CDR2 is FYNNEI. The CDR3 DNA follows: TGTGCCAGCATTCAATTACTAGCGGGAGGTTACAATGAGCAGTTCTTC. Amino acid sequence: CASIQLLAGGYNEQFF. Based on the CDR3 plus reference TRBV2 and TRBJ2-1, the full variable domain is EPEVTQTPSHQVTQMGQEVILRCVPISNHLYFYWYRQILGQKVEFLVSFYNNEISEKSEIFDDQFSVERPDGSNFTLKIRSTKLEDSAMYFCASIQLLAGGYNEQFFGPGTRLTVL.

CDR3 loop: CASSKGQGFTEAFF. CDR3 coding DNA: TGTGCCAGCAGTAAAGGACAGGGGTTCACTGAAGCTTTCTTT. The chain carries TRBV6-5 and TRBJ1-1; TRBD1 matches at 9 bases. V shed 5 bases and J 4 bases; nucleotides not matched to a gene: 5. The CDR3 is made up of 14 amino acids. Germline assignment: CDR1 MNHEY and CDR2 SVGAGI.

CDR3 in amino acids: CASSQGRTTRSSYNEQFF. The CDR3 bases are TGTGCCAGCTCACAGGGACGGACGACTAGGAGCTCCTACAATGAGCAGTTCTTC. V and J are TRBV18 and TRBJ2-1; the D gene is possibly TRBD2 (6 bases). Germline CDR1 KGHSH, CDR2 LQKENI. The V end lost 4 bases, the J end lost 0 bases, and 19 bases lay between the germline ends. The CDR3 runs to 18 residues.

This clone was seen a few times. The chain is built from TRBV6-5 and TRBJ2-1; D is uncertain. The germline CDR1 and CDR2 sequences are MNHEY and SVGAGI. With 0 bases removed from V and 1 base from J, the gap between germline ends came to 10 bases. The CDR3 sequence is 16 residues long. The CDR3 DNA follows: TGTGCCAGCAGTTACTCGCAGGAAGGATCCTACAATGAGCAGTTCTTC. Encoded protein: CASSYSQEGSYNEQFF.

DNA for the CDR3: TGTGCCAGCAGCGCAAGGAGGGGCGGGAGGGCCTGGAATGAGCAGTTCTTC. This translates into CASSARRGGRAWNEQFF. The chain combines TRBV7-9 with TRBJ2-1; TRBD2 agrees at 9 bases. V lost 5 bases, J lost 7 bases, and 15 bases stayed unmatched. This CDR3 comprises 17 residues. Germline-derived CDR1 and CDR2 are SEHNR and FQNEAQ (reference sequence).

V is TRBV7-9 and J is TRBJ1-3; tentatively, D is TRBD1 (6 bases). From germline, CDR1 is SEHNR and CDR2 FQNEAQ (reference sequence). V shed 0 bases and J shed 0 bases, with 12 bases lying between them. CDR3 length: 17 residues. This CDR3 reads CASSLAPGEYSGNTIYF. The DNA of the CDR3 is TGTGCCAGCAGCTTAGCGCCAGGGGAATACTCTGGAAACACCATATATTTT.

This sequence joins TRBV7-9 and TRBJ2-7; 12 bases align to TRBD2. After removal of 5 bases from V and 3 bases from J, the junction contained 14 bases not matched to a gene. Germline V gene data show CDR1 as SEHNR and CDR2 as FQNEAQ (reference sequence). This CDR3 region has 18 residues. The CDR3 sequence: CASSSPPGLAGEGYEQYF. The DNA of the CDR3 is TGTGCCAGCAGCAGCCCCCCGGGACTAGCGGGTGAAGGCTACGAGCAGTACTTC. Full variable domain (outside the CDR3, taken from reference TRBV7-9 and TRBJ2-7): DTGVSQNPRHKITKRGQNVTFRCDPISEHNRLYWYRQTLGQGPEFLTYFQNEAQLEKSRLLSDRFSAERPKGSFSTLEIQRTEQGDSAMYLCASSSPPGLAGEGYEQYFGPGTRLTVT.

This chain joins TRBV27 and TRBJ1-1; a weak D match, TRBD1 (6 bases). The CDR3 length is 14 residues. Germline V CDR1 and CDR2: MNHEY, SMNVEV (reference sequence). V lost 4 bases and J 0 bases, leaving 9 bases between the germline ends. DNA for the CDR3: TGTGCCAGCAGTTACGCAGGGGTGAACACTGAAGCTTTCTTT. Translating gives CASSYAGVNTEAFF.